This T cell receptor beta chain was recorded in a study of T and B cells in COVID-19 patients. Study details: COVID-19 patients gave peripheral blood either during active infection or after recovery.

The germline CDR1 and CDR2 sequences are LNHDA and SQIVND (reference sequence). Germline trimming cut 2 bases from V and 2 bases from J; bases unmatched to any gene: 3. CDR3 length: 15 amino acids. From blood, roughly 220-550 ng of genomic DNA served as TRB template. To note about this clonotype: Its target is not known.

BIOMED2 TRB-A/B primer pools were used in multiplex TRB PCR. Each CDR3 protein gets one entry after TCRdb re-called the multiplex PCR reads with MiXCR. The table includes several thousand distinct CDR3 sequences, 30% to 45% detected once. Overall study findings and caveats: Highly clonal in active COVID-19, TRB repertoires exceeded healthy-donor diversity and richness at recovery. Patients with COVID-19 reportedly showed strongly skewed T cell receptor beta variable and joining gene usage.

The receptor comes from a human donor with active COVID-19. The sequenced sample consisted of blood. The gene calls are TRBV19 and TRBJ2-1, with 7 bases identical to TRBD2. The CDR3, as DNA: TGTGCCAGTAGTATAAGCGGGATAGCCTACAATGAGCAGTTCTTC. It codes for CASSISGIAYNEQFF. Supplemented by reference TRBV19 and TRBJ2-1, the full variable domain reads DGGITQSPKYLFRKEGQNVTLSCEQNLNHDAMYWYRQDPGQGLRLIYYSQIVNDFQKGDIAEGYSVSREKKESFPLTVTSAQKNPTAFYLCASSISGIAYNEQFFGPGTRLTVL.